Presented here are 5 T cell receptor beta chains from one specimen sequenced in a study of cytomegalovirus exposure and HLA in healthy donors. Sequencing was performed with immunoSEQ multiplex PCR; in TCRdb, only in-frame clones are kept and a portion is missing. The sample holds approximately 82,000 clones; approximately 93% are singletons and the top ten take about 0.61%. Sequencing was carried out using PBMCs. These receptors were collected from a man aged 18 to 35 in good health and CMV-seronegative.

The gene calls are TRBV6-6 and TRBJ1-5; D not certain. Germline values: CDR1 MNHNY, CDR2 SVGAGI (reference sequence). Trimming cost V 5 bases and J 5 bases, with 10 bases left between them. The CDR3 consists of 13 residues. The CDR3 bases are TGTGCCAGCAGTGCCAGTGGAGATCAGCCCCAGCATTTT. This encodes CASSASGDQPQHF.

This sequence joins TRBV10-1 and TRBJ2-1; tentatively, D is TRBD1 (5 bases). The CDR3 is 15 residues long. V was trimmed by 0 bases and J by 8 bases, leaving 14 bases between them. Germline loops: CDR1 WNHNN, CDR2 SYGVQD (reference sequence). The CDR3 DNA sequence: TGCGCCAGCAGTGAGTCGTCAGGGATAGTCGATGAGCAGTTCTTC. Translated: CASSESSGIVDEQFF.

About this clone itself: One end of the junction varies from germline; a read error may be responsible. The chain couples TRBV10-3 to TRBJ2-1; D is uncertain. CDR3 size: 12 residues. The V gene's germline CDR1 is ENHRY and CDR2 SYGVKD. In nucleotides, the CDR3 is TGTGCCAGCAGTTACAGTAGTTATGAGCAGTTCTTC. It codes for CASSYSSYEQFF.

V usage is TRBV27 and J usage is TRBJ1-2; D remains unclear. The length of the CDR3 is 16 residues. V lost 0 bases and J 3 bases, leaving 14 bases between the germline ends. The V gene's germline CDR1 is MNHEY and CDR2 SMNVEV (reference sequence). CDR3 protein: CASSLSREGGYYGYTF. CDR3 DNA: TGTGCCAGCAGTTTATCGCGGGAAGGAGGGTACTATGGCTACACCTTC.

The V call is TRBV11-3, the J call TRBJ1-4, with no clear D. The germline CDR1 and CDR2 sequences are SGHNT and YENEEA. This CDR3 spans 12 amino acids. V was cut by 5 bases and J by 10 bases, with 11 bases left in between. The CDR3 protein is CASSGLVGKLFF. DNA of the CDR3: TGTGCCAGCAGCGGCCTGGTTGGAAAACTGTTTTTT.